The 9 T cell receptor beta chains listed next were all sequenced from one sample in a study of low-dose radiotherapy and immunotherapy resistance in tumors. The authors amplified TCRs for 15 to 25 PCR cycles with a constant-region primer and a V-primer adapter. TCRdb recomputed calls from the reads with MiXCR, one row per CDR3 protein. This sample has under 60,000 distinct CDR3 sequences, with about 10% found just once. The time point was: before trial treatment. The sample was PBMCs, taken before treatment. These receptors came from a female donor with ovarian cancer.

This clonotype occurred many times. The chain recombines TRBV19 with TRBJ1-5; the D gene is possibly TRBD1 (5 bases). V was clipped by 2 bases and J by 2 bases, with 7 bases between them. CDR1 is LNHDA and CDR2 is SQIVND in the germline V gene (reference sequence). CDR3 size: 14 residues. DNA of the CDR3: TGTGCCAGTAGTATACAGGGAGGCAATCAGCCCCAGCATTTT. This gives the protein CASSIQGGNQPQHF.

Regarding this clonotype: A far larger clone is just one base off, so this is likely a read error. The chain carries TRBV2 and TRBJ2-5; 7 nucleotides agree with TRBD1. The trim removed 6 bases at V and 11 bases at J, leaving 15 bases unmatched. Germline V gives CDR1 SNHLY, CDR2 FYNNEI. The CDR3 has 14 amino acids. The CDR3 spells CASRGQISYNEQYF. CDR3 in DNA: TGTGCCAGCAGGGGACAGATCTCCTACAATGAGCAGTACTTC. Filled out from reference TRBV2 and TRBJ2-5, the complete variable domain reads EPEVTQTPSHQVTQMGQEVILRCVPISNHLYFYWYRQILGQKVEFLVSFYNNEISEKSEIFDDQFSVERPDGSNFTLKIRSTKLEDSAMYFCASRGQISYNEQYFGPGTRLLVL.

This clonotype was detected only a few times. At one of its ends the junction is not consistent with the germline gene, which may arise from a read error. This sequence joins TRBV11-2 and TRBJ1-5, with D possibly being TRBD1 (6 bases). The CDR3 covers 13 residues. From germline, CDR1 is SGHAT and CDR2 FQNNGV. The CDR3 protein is CVSPGQANQPQHF. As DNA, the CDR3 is TGTGTCAGCCCGGGACAAGCCAATCAGCCCCAGCATTTT.

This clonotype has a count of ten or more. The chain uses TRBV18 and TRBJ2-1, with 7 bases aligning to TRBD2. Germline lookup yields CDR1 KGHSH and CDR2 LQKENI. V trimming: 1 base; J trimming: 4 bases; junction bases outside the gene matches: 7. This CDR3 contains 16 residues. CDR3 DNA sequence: TGTGCCAGCTCACCACGGGGGGGGATATCTTACAATGAGCAGTTCTTC. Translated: CASSPRGGISYNEQFF.

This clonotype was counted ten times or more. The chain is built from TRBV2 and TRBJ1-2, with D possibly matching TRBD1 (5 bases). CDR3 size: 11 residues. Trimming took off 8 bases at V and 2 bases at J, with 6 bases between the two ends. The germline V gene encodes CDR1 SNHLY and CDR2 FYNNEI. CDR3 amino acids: CASGGNYGYTF. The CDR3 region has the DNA TGTGCCAGCGGGGGGAACTATGGCTACACCTTC.

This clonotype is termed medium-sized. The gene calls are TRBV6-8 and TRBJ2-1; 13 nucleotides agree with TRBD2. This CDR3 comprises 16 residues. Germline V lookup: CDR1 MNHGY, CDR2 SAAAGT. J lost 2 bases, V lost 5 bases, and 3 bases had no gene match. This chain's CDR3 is CASSTLAGGAYNEQFF. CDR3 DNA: TGTGCCAGCAGTACACTAGCGGGAGGGGCCTACAATGAGCAGTTCTTC.

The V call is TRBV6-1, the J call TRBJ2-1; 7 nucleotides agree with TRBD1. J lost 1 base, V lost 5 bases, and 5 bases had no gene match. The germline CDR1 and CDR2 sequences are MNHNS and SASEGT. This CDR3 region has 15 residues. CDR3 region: CASSRPGGSYNEQFF. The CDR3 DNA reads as TGTGCCAGCAGTCGCCCAGGGGGATCCTACAATGAGCAGTTCTTC.

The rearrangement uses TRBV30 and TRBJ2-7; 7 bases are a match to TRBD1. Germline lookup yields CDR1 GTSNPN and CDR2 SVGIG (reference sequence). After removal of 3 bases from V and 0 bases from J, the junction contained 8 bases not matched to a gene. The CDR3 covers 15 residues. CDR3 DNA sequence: TGTGCCTGGAGCTCACAGGGGCTGGGCTCCTACGAGCAGTACTTC. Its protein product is CAWSSQGLGSYEQYF.

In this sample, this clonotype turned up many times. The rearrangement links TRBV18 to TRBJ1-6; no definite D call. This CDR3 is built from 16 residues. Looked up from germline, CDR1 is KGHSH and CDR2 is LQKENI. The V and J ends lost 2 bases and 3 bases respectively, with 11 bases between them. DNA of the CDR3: TGTGCCAGCTCACCAAACCCCAGCATCTATAATTCACCCCTCCACTTT. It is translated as CASSPNPSIYNSPLHF.